The next 2 T cell receptor beta chains were all read from a single sample in a study of response to subunit inactivated influenza vaccine. TCRdb passed the RT-PCR reads through MiXCR, listing each CDR3 protein once. The sample contains a few hundred thousand distinct CDR3 sequences, around 13% of which appear only once. The starting material was PBMCs from blood, obtained approximately 12 days after vaccination. The receptor set was obtained from a man aged 45-65 years who received an inactivated influenza vaccine.

This clonotype has more than one count but fewer than ten. The genes are TRBV11-2 and TRBJ2-1; 9 nucleotides agree with TRBD2. Germline CDR1 and CDR2: SGHAT and FQNNGV. V was clipped by 1 base and J by 8 bases; unmatched bases: 15. The CDR3 length is 18 residues. The CDR3 nucleotides are TGTGCCAGCAGCTTAGTACCTATGGCTCGCGGGGGGGCCGATGAGCAGTTCTTC. It specifies CASSLVPMARGGADEQFF.

In its sample, this clonotype was seen a few times. The CDR3 DNA sequence: TGCGCCAGCAGCCATCTAGCGGGAGAGGTCACCGGGGAGCTGTTTTTT. Amino acid sequence: CASSHLAGEVTGELFF. The chain joins TRBV5-1 to TRBJ2-2; 10 bases line up with TRBD2. The CDR3 length is 16 residues. Germline lookup yields CDR1 SGHRS and CDR2 YFSETQ. The trim removed 4 bases at V and 4 bases at J, leaving 7 bases unmatched. The full variable domain, completed using reference TRBV5-1 and TRBJ2-2, is KAGVTQTPRYLIKTRGQQVTLSCSPISGHRSVSWYQQTPGQGLQFLFEYFSETQRNKGNFPGRFSGRQFSNSRSEMNVSTLELGDSALYLCASSHLAGEVTGELFFGEGSRLTVL.